The clone carrying this T cell receptor beta chain was counted only a few times. The target antigen is unknown. The data belong to a study of blood T cells in healthy people across ages. General study points: Age brought a roughly linear fall in TCR beta diversity measured per million T cells.

CDR3 length equals 13 residues. Trimming took off 4 bases at V and 9 bases at J, with 14 bases between the two ends. The germline CDR1 and CDR2 sequences are MNHEY and SVGEGT. A J-beta primer mix and a sample-barcoded 5' primer were used in a second PCR of about 6 to 12 cycles. Each cDNA was tagged by a template-switch adaptor containing 12 random nucleotides. TCRdb analysed the 5' RACE reads with MiXCR anew, one entry per CDR3 protein. This table holds fewer than 900,000 distinct CDR3 sequences, roughly two fifths found once. The V call is TRBV6-2 or TRBV6-3, the J call TRBJ2-3; D is tentatively TRBD1 or TRBD2 (5 bases each). This TCR came from a woman in her fifties or sixties in good health. Sequenced: blood. CDR3 sequence reads: CASSLGMGRTQYF. For the CDR3, the DNA is TGTGCCAGCAGTTTAGGGATGGGACGGACGCAGTATTTT.